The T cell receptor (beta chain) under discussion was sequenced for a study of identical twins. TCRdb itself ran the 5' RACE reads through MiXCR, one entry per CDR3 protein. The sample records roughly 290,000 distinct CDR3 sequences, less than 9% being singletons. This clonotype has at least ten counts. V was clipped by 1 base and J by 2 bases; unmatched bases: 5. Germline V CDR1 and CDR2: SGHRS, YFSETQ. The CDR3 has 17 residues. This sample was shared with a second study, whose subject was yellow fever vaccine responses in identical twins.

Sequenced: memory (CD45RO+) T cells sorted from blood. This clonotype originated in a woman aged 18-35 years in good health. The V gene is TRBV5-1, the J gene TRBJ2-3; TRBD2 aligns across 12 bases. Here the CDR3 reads CASSLRRLAGVTDTQYF. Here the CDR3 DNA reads TGCGCCAGCAGCTTGAGACGACTAGCGGGGGTCACAGATACGCAGTATTTT.